Described below is a single T cell receptor (beta chain) sequence and its context. Relapse after autologous stem cell transplantation occurred in every patient, and brentuximab vedotin exposure varied. Thawed PBMCs were the source of CD4+ T cells, purified by magnetic negative selection. Losses at the gene ends were 2 bases for V and 4 bases for J; bases not matched to a gene: 4. The CDR3 totals 15 residues. Germline CDR1 MNHEY, CDR2 SVGAGI. This record comes from a study of PD-1 blockade in classical Hodgkin lymphoma. Method: immunoSEQ multiplex PCR; TCRdb's copy keeps in-frame clones and lacks some. Seen here are approximately 25,000 clones, 84% observed once, and the top ten hold approximately 2%.

This TCR was recovered from a human donor with classical Hodgkin lymphoma. The source was CD4+ T cells from blood, collected at baseline. The chain joins TRBV6-5 to TRBJ2-5; TRBD1 matches at 10 bases. The CDR3 here is CASSYGQGVAETQYF. CDR3 sequence (DNA): TGTGCCAGCAGTTACGGACAGGGGGTGGCAGAGACCCAGTACTTC.